This record concerns one T cell receptor beta chain sequence. These data are taken from a study of cytomegalovirus exposure and HLA in healthy donors. The ends were cut back, 2 bases at V and 4 bases at J, with 11 bases in the middle. The germline CDR1 and CDR2 sequences are MNHEY and SVGAGI. This CDR3 is 15 amino acids long. The PCR had 60 Vbeta and 13 Jbeta primers. Repertoires were generated with immunoSEQ multiplex PCR, while TCRdb's copy carries only in-frame clones and drops some. The data show about 200,000 clones, approximately 78% seen once. The chain is built from TRBV6-5 and TRBJ1-4; D is possibly TRBD1 (6 bases). The sample comprised PBMCs. This TCR derives from a woman aged 50 to 65 in good health and CMV-seropositive. The CDR3 sequence: CASSYRGASNEKLFF. The CDR3 bases are TGTGCCAGCAGTTACCGGGGGGCAAGTAATGAAAAACTGTTTTTT.